This T cell receptor (beta chain) was observed in a study of shared clonotypes between healthy human individuals. Study-level information: The composition of the donors was a couple of women and three men aged 18 to 49.

The study drew its donors from healthy HIV-negative adults without recent acute infections or vaccinations. Donors, without exception, were Caucasian adults residing in Nashville, Tennessee. This CDR3 spans 16 amino acids. The V and J ends lost 3 bases and 5 bases, in that order; junction bases with no gene match: 8. From germline, CDR1 is SEHNR and CDR2 FQNEAQ (reference sequence). Profiled with immunoSEQ multiplex PCR; TCRdb holds only in-frame clones, not every one. The sample gives fewer than 2.5 million clones, roughly 93% of which show up once; about 0.39% is in the top ten. Sequenced: naive CD4+ T cells from PBMCs. Subset here: CD45RA+ positively selected. This TCR was sampled from a man younger than 30 in good health. Some clones in this sample may be carry-over from other donors' samples. This chain uses TRBV7-9 with TRBJ2-1; 9 bases map to TRBD2. The CDR3 DNA sequence: TGTGCCAGCAGCTTTCCAAGCGGGGGGTCTAACAATGAGCAGTTCTTC. As protein: CASSFPSGGSNNEQFF.